This T cell receptor (beta chain) comes out of a study of breast tumors, draining lymph nodes, adjacent tissues. Study results and limitations: Compared with lymph nodes, tumors were less diverse; compared with nontumor tissue, more. Luminal-like breast cancer showed significantly higher tumor–nontumor repertoire similarity than basal-like. Findings are consistent with lymph node origin and intratumoral expansion of most tumor T cells.

Note on this clonotype: Its antigen remains unidentified.

Via MiXCR, TCRdb re-called the multiplex PCR reads, giving one row per CDR3 protein. There are under 80,000 distinct CDR3 sequences in the sample; less than 45% occur only once, and about 8% lies in the top ten. Between the trimmed V and J ends, which lost 7 bases and 1 base, there was a span of 16 bases. The V gene's germline CDR1 is SGHTA and CDR2 FQGNSA. CDR3 length equals 15 residues. This clonotype originated in a female donor with breast cancer. Some clones in this sample may be carry-over from other donors' samples. The V call is TRBV7-2, the J call TRBJ2-5; TRBD2 is a possible D gene (5 bases). What was sequenced was breast tumor tissue. The CDR3 DNA follows: TGTGCCAGCAAAAAGAGGGAATCGGTCCAAGAGACCCAGTACTTC. This sequence encodes CASKKRESVQETQYF. Together with reference TRBV7-2 and TRBJ2-5, the CDR3 gives the full variable domain: GAGVSQSPSNKVTEKGKDVELRCDPISGHTALYWYRQSLGQGLEFLIYFQGNSAPDKSGLPSDRFSAERTGGSVSTLTIQRTQQEDSAVYLCASKKRESVQETQYFGPGTRLLVL.